Following are 21 T cell receptor beta chains from one sample sequenced in a study of patients and donors after allogeneic stem cell transplantation. MiXCR, applied by TCRdb to the RT-PCR reads, yields one record per CDR3 protein. Of about a million distinct CDR3 sequences listed, under 20% are singletons. Sequencing used blood, either unsorted or a sorted T cell fraction (not recorded which). The receptors here all came from a human donor who was either an allogeneic HSCT recipient or a stem cell or donor lymphocyte infusion donor (not recorded which). It is not recorded whose cells these are; they may come from a transplant donor.

CDR3 nucleotides: TGTGCCAGCAGCCGCCCGGGACCGCGCTACGAGCAGTACTTC. As protein: CASSRPGPRYEQYF. The V call is TRBV7-9, the J call TRBJ2-7; the D gene could be TRBD1 or TRBD2 (5 bases each). Per germline, CDR1 SEHNR and CDR2 FQNEAQ (reference sequence). With 5 bases removed from V and 3 bases from J, the gap between germline ends came to 14 bases. The CDR3 spans 14 residues.

J is TRBJ2-5 and V is TRBV19; 10 positions match TRBD2. The CDR3 extends over 15 amino acids. Germline loops: CDR1 LNHDA, CDR2 SQIVND (reference sequence). Unmatched junction bases numbered 6, after V lost 3 bases and J lost 5 bases. CDR3 residues: CASSIPGLAAETQYF. CDR3 DNA sequence: TGTGCCAGTAGTATTCCCGGACTAGCGGCGGAGACCCAGTACTTC. The full variable domain, completed using reference TRBV19 and TRBJ2-5, is DGGITQSPKYLFRKEGQNVTLSCEQNLNHDAMYWYRQDPGQGLRLIYYSQIVNDFQKGDIAEGYSVSREKKESFPLTVTSAQKNPTAFYLCASSIPGLAAETQYFGPGTRLLVL.

The table lists this clonotype with a few counts. The chain couples TRBV4-3 to TRBJ2-7, with 9 bases lining up with TRBD2. With 4 bases clipped from V and 2 bases from J, the junction kept 6 bases outside the gene matches. The CDR3 extends over 15 amino acids. Looked up from germline, CDR1 is LGHNA and CDR2 is YSLEER. CDR3 amino acids: CASSLSGGGAYEQYF. CDR3 bases: TGCGCCAGCAGCCTCTCGGGCGGGGGGGCCTACGAGCAGTACTTC.

This clonotype was seen only a few times. This rearrangement joins TRBV20-1 to TRBJ2-1; TRBD2 matches 7 bases. CDR1 and CDR2 (germline): DFQATT, SNEGSKA (reference sequence). This CDR3 comprises 15 residues. The ends lost 0 bases at V and 5 bases at J; junction bases unmatched: 7. In nucleotides, the CDR3 is TGCAGTGCTAGAGATCCAGCGGGACTAAACAATGAGCAGTTCTTC. This gives the protein CSARDPAGLNNEQFF.

The chain employs TRBV10-3 and TRBJ2-3; D perhaps matches TRBD2 (5 bases). V lost 8 bases and J lost 2, with 17 bases in between. The CDR3 is 15 residues long. CDR1 ENHRY and CDR2 SYGVKD come from the germline V gene. This CDR3 is CAIEDSSSYTDTQYF. The CDR3 DNA reads TGTGCCATCGAGGACTCATCCTCCTACACAGATACGCAGTATTTT.

The CDR3 DNA follows: TGTGCCACCAGTGACCCCGACAGACCGTCCTACAATGAGCAGTTCTTC. As protein: CATSDPDRPSYNEQFF. This chain links TRBV24-1 with TRBJ2-1; D possibly corresponds to TRBD1 (5 bases). V lost 4 bases and J 1 base, leaving 13 bases between the germline ends. CDR1 and CDR2 from the germline V gene are KGHDR and SFDVKD. The CDR3 has 16 residues.

This clonotype has a handful of counts. The rearrangement joins TRBV5-1 to TRBJ2-7; the match to TRBD2 covers 9 bases. CDR1 is SGHRS, CDR2 YFSETQ, per germline. V lost 2 bases, J lost 4 bases, and 7 bases stayed unmatched. The CDR3 runs to 15 residues. CDR3 residues: CASSFGGRVDYEQYF. CDR3 in DNA: TGCGCCAGCAGCTTCGGCGGGAGGGTCGATTACGAGCAGTACTTC.

In this sample, this clonotype turned up a few times. V and J are TRBV11-2 and TRBJ2-2; D uncertain. V lost 2 bases and J 0 bases, leaving 7 bases between the germline ends. Per germline, CDR1 SGHAT and CDR2 FQNNGV. This CDR3 comprises 15 residues. CDR3 sequence (DNA): TGTGCCAGCAGCTTATGGAGCGCGAACACCGGGGAGCTGTTTTTT. It translates to CASSLWSANTGELFF. Full variable domain (remainder filled in from reference TRBV11-2 and TRBJ2-2): EAGVAQSPRYKIIEKRQSVAFWCNPISGHATLYWYQQILGQGPKLLIQFQNNGVVDDSQLPKDRFSAERLKGVDSTLKIQPAKLEDSAVYLCASSLWSANTGELFFGEGSRLTVL.

This clonotype was seen only a few times. The rearrangement joins TRBV27 to TRBJ2-7; 8 bases line up with TRBD2. The trim removed 5 bases at V and 0 bases at J, leaving 9 bases unmatched. There are 16 residues in the CDR3. CDR1 MNHEY and CDR2 SMNVEV come from the germline V gene (reference sequence). CDR3 sequence reads: CASSPDSGKSSYEQYF. The DNA of the CDR3 is TGTGCCAGCAGTCCCGATAGCGGGAAGTCCTCCTACGAGCAGTACTTC.

This clonotype was counted ten times or more. DNA for the CDR3: TGTGCCAGCCGAAAGCCAGGGAAGGGCCAAGAGACCCAGTACTTC. Its protein is CASRKPGKGQETQYF. V and J are TRBV12-3 or TRBV12-4 and TRBJ2-5, with TRBD1 as a possible D gene (5 bases). This CDR3 is 15 amino acids long. V shed 8 bases and J shed 1 base, with 17 bases lying between them.

The J gene is TRBJ2-1, the V gene TRBV20-1; D may correspond to TRBD1 or TRBD2 (5 bases each). The CDR3 loop spans 15 amino acids. Trimming pared 3 bases from V and 6 bases from J, leaving 18 bases between. Germline CDR1 DFQATT, CDR2 SNEGSKA (reference sequence). In nucleotides, the CDR3 is TGCAGTGCTAGGACCCGGGACCAGCGCATCAATGAGCAGTTCTTC. Amino acids: CSARTRDQRINEQFF.

V and J are TRBV7-9 and TRBJ1-1, with D possibly being TRBD1 (5 bases). This CDR3 is 14 amino acids long. The V end lost 5 bases, the J end lost 0 bases, and 10 bases lay between the germline ends. Germline V gene lookup returns CDR1 SEHNR and CDR2 FQNEAQ (reference sequence). Written as DNA, the CDR3 is TGTGCCAGCAGCGGGGGGGTGGTGAACACTGAAGCTTTCTTT. Protein sequence: CASSGGVVNTEAFF.

CDR3 sequence (DNA): TGTGCCAGCAGCTTAGGGGCTAGCGGGAGGAGTGGTGAGCAGTTCTTC. This translates into CASSLGASGRSGEQFF. The chain has TRBV7-2 and TRBJ2-1; 11 bases are shared with TRBD2. Germline loops: CDR1 SGHTA, CDR2 FQGNSA. V lost 1 base to trimming and J lost 9 bases; unmatched junction nucleotides: 8. The CDR3 totals 16 residues.

The V gene is TRBV12-3 or TRBV12-4, the J gene TRBJ1-5, with TRBD1 identical over 7 bases. Trimming took 7 bases from V and 0 from J; bases not matched to a gene: 6. There are 15 residues in the CDR3. CDR3 sequence: CASTAGTDSNQPQHF. Here the CDR3 DNA reads TGTGCCAGCACCGCGGGGACAGATAGCAATCAGCCCCAGCATTTT.

The rearrangement uses TRBV28 and TRBJ1-2, with no clear D. The germline CDR1 and CDR2 sequences are MDHEN and SYDVKM. V was pared by 7 bases and J by 3 bases, with 12 bases between. This CDR3 is 13 amino acids long. CDR3 coding DNA: TGTGCCAGCACCCTGGGTGGGTACTATGGCTACACCTTC. Its translation: CASTLGGYYGYTF.

This clonotype was seen a handful of times. The CDR3 DNA sequence: TGTGCCACCAGATTCACAGGGACCGGGGAGCTGTTTTTT. Amino acids: CATRFTGTGELFF. This chain joins TRBV24-1 and TRBJ2-2; a possible D gene is TRBD1 (6 bases). The CDR3 contains 13 residues. Between the trimmed V and J ends, which lost 7 bases and 5 bases, there was a span of 10 bases. Germline V gene data show CDR1 as KGHDR and CDR2 as SFDVKD.

This clonotype was seen a few times. J is TRBJ2-7 and V is TRBV11-2; D possibly corresponds to TRBD2 (5 bases). This CDR3 comprises 15 residues. Germline CDR1 SGHAT, CDR2 FQNNGV. Trimming left V 5 bases short and J 1 base short, with 15 bases between. CDR3 sequence (DNA): TGTGCCAGCAGCACCCACCGGGATAAATCCTACGAGCAGTACTTC. Its translation: CASSTHRDKSYEQYF.

This clonotype was seen a handful of times. The junction shows a germline mismatch at one end, possibly a read error. The chain carries TRBV12-3 or TRBV12-4 and TRBJ1-3; TRBD1 matches 11 bases. The CDR3 has 12 amino acids. Here the CDR3 reads CASGPPGQGGVF. The CDR3 nucleotides are TGTGCCAGCGGCCCGCCGGGACAGGGGGGTGTCTTT.

This clonotype showed up just a few times. V and J are TRBV5-6 and TRBJ2-7; D call uncertain. CDR3 length equals 14 residues. Germline CDR1 SGHDT, CDR2 YYEEEE. The V and J ends lost 2 bases and 6 bases respectively, with 15 bases between them. In DNA, the CDR3 is TGTGCCAGCAGCTTCGGTGTACTATTCGGCGAGCAGTACTTC. The encoded protein is CASSFGVLFGEQYF.

Only a few counts were recorded for this clonotype. The CDR3 sequence: CASSDKRESPHDEQFF. As DNA, the CDR3 is TGTGCCAGCAGTGATAAGCGGGAGTCCCCACATGATGAGCAGTTCTTC. V and J are TRBV6-1 and TRBJ2-1, with 8 bases lining up with TRBD2. Germline CDR1 reads MNHNS; CDR2 reads SASEGT. Germline trimming cut 3 bases from V and 8 bases from J; bases unmatched to any gene: 12. CDR3 size: 16 residues.

The rearrangement joins TRBV5-1 to TRBJ1-3; tentatively, D is TRBD1 (6 bases). This CDR3 region has 16 residues. Trimming left V 3 bases short and J 4 bases short, with 17 bases between. The germline V gene encodes CDR1 SGHRS and CDR2 YFSETQ. The chain's CDR3 is CASSYEAGARGNTIYF. The CDR3 DNA reads TGCGCCAGCAGCTACGAGGCAGGGGCGCGGGGAAACACCATATATTTT.